The 25 T cell receptor beta chains presented below share a single source sample, sequenced in a study of blood T cell repertoires in COVID-19. Sequencing used immunoSEQ multiplex PCR; TCRdb keeps in-frame clones, though not all of them. This sample carries about 140,000 clones, more than 80% of them seen once, and the ten largest clones take around 1.6%. Sequences were obtained from PBMCs or T cells enriched from blood (not recorded which). The origin of the receptors is a woman aged 18-29 years who had been exposed to COVID-19.

V is TRBV3-1 (or the pseudogene TRBV3-2) and J is TRBJ2-2, with 9 nucleotides matching TRBD1. There are 16 residues in the CDR3. The V segment lost 4 bases and the J segment 6 bases; nucleotides outside the gene matches: 9. The V gene's germline CDR1 is LGHDT and CDR2 YNNKEL (reference sequence). The CDR3 is CASSLRTGDRAGELFF. Written as DNA, the CDR3 is TGTGCCAGCAGCCTAAGGACAGGGGACAGGGCCGGGGAGCTGTTTTTT.

The chain couples TRBV5-1 to TRBJ2-7, with TRBD1 matching 11 bases. Germline CDR1 reads SGHRS; CDR2 reads YFSETQ. The V gene end was trimmed by 4 bases and the J gene end by 6 bases; junction bases not matched to a gene: 6. This CDR3 region has 14 residues. For the CDR3, the DNA is TGCGCCAGCAGCCTGGGACAGGGGGTTCGCGAGCAGTACTTC. Residues: CASSLGQGVREQYF.

The J gene is TRBJ1-2, the V gene TRBV21-1. TRBV21-1 is given as a pseudogene. This CDR3 has 15 residues. DNA of the CDR3: TGTGCCAGCAGCTCCTCTCCCGGGAAACCGGATGGCTACACCTTC. Protein sequence: CASSSSPGKPDGYTF.

The V gene is TRBV18, the J gene TRBJ1-2; a possible D gene is TRBD1 (5 bases). The V end lost 3 bases, the J end lost 3 bases, and 8 bases lay between the germline ends. Germline-derived CDR1 and CDR2 are KGHSH and LQKENI. The CDR3 is made up of 13 amino acids. The CDR3, as DNA: TGTGCCAGCTCACCCCCAGGGTACTATGGCTACACCTTC. It translates to CASSPPGYYGYTF.

The sample holds a few counts of this clone. J is TRBJ2-3 and V is TRBV10-3; D is perhaps TRBD2 (5 bases). CDR1 is ENHRY and CDR2 is SYGVKD in the germline V gene. The CDR3 totals 14 residues. The germline V and J ends were trimmed by 8 bases and 1 base, with 13 bases remaining between them. In DNA form, the CDR3 reads TGTGCCATCGGGTTTAGCGTAGGCACAGATACGCAGTATTTT. It translates to CAIGFSVGTDTQYF.

This clone was counted ten times or more. V is TRBV7-9 and J is TRBJ2-2; TRBD2 might be the D (6 bases). Germline CDR1 and CDR2: SEHNR and FQNEAQ (reference sequence). V lost 5 bases, J lost 4 bases, and 17 bases lay in between. This CDR3 region has 16 residues. The CDR3 bases are TGTGCCAGCAGCCCTCCGGGAGTCCTCCGCACCGGGGAGCTGTTTTTT. Translated, it gives CASSPPGVLRTGELFF.

The chain is built from TRBV6-5 and TRBJ2-2, with 7 bases that match TRBD2. Germline lookup yields CDR1 MNHEY and CDR2 SVGAGI. V shed 6 bases and J 6 bases; nucleotides not matched to a gene: 10. The CDR3 spans 15 residues. CDR3 region: CASSRGLGVPGELFF. In DNA, the CDR3 is TGTGCCAGCAGCCGAGGACTAGGGGTCCCCGGGGAGCTGTTTTTT.

This rearrangement joins TRBV29-1 to TRBJ1-1; D possibly corresponds to TRBD1 (6 bases). CDR1 SQVTM and CDR2 ANQGSEA come from the germline V gene. The V and J ends lost 6 bases and 5 bases respectively, with 16 bases between them. There are 13 residues in the CDR3. The CDR3 is CSVEGQPSTEAFF. CDR3 coding DNA: TGCAGCGTAGAGGGACAACCCAGTACTGAAGCTTTCTTT. The whole variable domain, remainder taken from reference TRBV29-1 and TRBJ1-1, is SAVISQKPSRDICQRGTSLTIQCQVDSQVTMMFWYRQQPGQSLTLIATANQGSEATYESGFVIDKFPISRPNLTFSTLTVSNMSPEDSSIYLCSVEGQPSTEAFFGQGTRLTVV.

V usage is TRBV7-8 and J usage is TRBJ2-7; TRBD2 is a possible D gene (5 bases). The CDR3 spans 17 residues. V shed 3 bases and J shed 3 bases, with 21 bases lying between them. Per germline, CDR1 SGHVS and CDR2 FQNEAQ. CDR3 residues: CASSFNRYPSSGYEQYF. The CDR3 DNA is TGTGCCAGCAGCTTTAATCGATACCCTTCAAGCGGCTACGAGCAGTACTTC.

The J gene is TRBJ2-2, the V gene TRBV6-2 or TRBV6-3; 13 nucleotides align to TRBD2. The CDR3 is 15 amino acids. J lost 8 bases, V lost 5 bases, and 5 bases had no gene match. Germline V gene lookup returns CDR1 MNHEY and CDR2 SVGEGT. CDR3 in amino acids: CASSTGLAGYGELFF. In DNA, the CDR3 is TGTGCCAGCAGTACGGGACTAGCGGGGTATGGGGAGCTGTTTTTT.

The chain uses TRBV7-8 and TRBJ2-7, with TRBD2 matching 11 bases. Germline CDR1 is SGHVS and CDR2 is FQNEAQ. The CDR3 spans 18 residues. V lost 0 bases and J lost 0; bases outside the gene matches: 7. Here the CDR3 DNA reads TGTGCCAGCAGCTTAGCGATACGACTAGCGGGGCGCTCCTACGAGCAGTACTTC. This gives the protein CASSLAIRLAGRSYEQYF.

This clone was found a few times. This sequence joins TRBV6-5 and TRBJ1-2; 9 positions agree with TRBD1. The J segment lost 7 bases and the V segment lost 4 bases, leaving 4 bases of the junction unmatched. There are 13 residues in the CDR3. Germline V gene sequence: CDR1 MNHEY, CDR2 SVGAGI. This chain's CDR3 is CASSSPQGAGYTF. The CDR3 DNA sequence: TGTGCCAGCAGTTCCCCACAGGGGGCTGGCTACACCTTC.

This chain joins TRBV9 and TRBJ2-7, with D maybe TRBD1 (5 bases). From germline, CDR1 is SGDLS and CDR2 YYNGEE. The CDR3 is 15 amino acids. Trimming cost V 2 bases and J 2 bases, with 14 bases left between them. CDR3 sequence: CASSVTAYVTYEQYF. CDR3 DNA sequence: TGTGCCAGCAGCGTGACAGCTTACGTAACCTACGAGCAGTACTTC.

The genes are TRBV3-1 (or the pseudogene TRBV3-2) and TRBJ1-4, with D possibly matching TRBD1 (5 bases). The length of the CDR3 is 15 residues. Per the germline V gene, CDR1 is LGHDT and CDR2 is YNNKEL (reference sequence). V lost 4 bases to trimming and J lost 8 bases, with 17 bases between them. The CDR3 reads CASSLYGDGGEKLFF. In DNA form, the CDR3 reads TGTGCCAGCAGCCTATATGGAGACGGGGGGGAAAAACTGTTTTTT.

The DNA of the CDR3 is TGTGCCAGCAGTTTATCCCCACCGAGTACCTGGACAGAAGCTTTCTTT. It encodes CASSLSPPSTWTEAFF. The V and J genes are TRBV27 and TRBJ1-1, with a possible D match to TRBD1 (5 bases). The CDR3 has 16 residues. Germline-derived CDR1 and CDR2 are MNHEY and SMNVEV (reference sequence). V lost 0 bases to trimming and J lost 8 bases, with 19 bases between them.

This clone was counted a few times. Different DNA sequences within this sample yield the same CDR3. The chain recombines TRBV18 with TRBJ1-1; D call uncertain. Trimming cost V 3 bases and J 1 base, with 9 bases left between them. Germline CDR1 and CDR2: KGHSH and LQKENI. CDR3 size: 14 residues. The CDR3 here is CASSPSRGNTEAFF. In nucleotides, the CDR3 is TGTGCCAGCTCACCGTCACGCGGGAACACTGAAGCTTTCTTT.

This chain connects TRBV7-6 to TRBJ1-1, with 9 positions matching TRBD1. CDR1 is SGHVS and CDR2 is FNYEAQ in the germline V gene. This CDR3 is built from 16 residues. V was clipped by 1 base and J by 7 bases; unmatched bases: 10. Here the CDR3 DNA reads TGTGCCAGCAGCTTAGAGCCCGGGGACAGGGAGGGTGAAGCTTTCTTT. Protein: CASSLEPGDREGEAFF.

The chain is built from TRBV5-4 and TRBJ1-1, with 10 nucleotides matching TRBD1. The CDR3 contains 14 residues. J gave up 7 bases and V 1 base, and 4 bases lay outside the gene matches. Germline V gene sequence: CDR1 SGHNT, CDR2 YYREEE (reference sequence). In DNA form, the CDR3 reads TGTGCCAGCAGCTTGTGGGACAGGGGAATTGAAGCTTTCTTT. Translating gives CASSLWDRGIEAFF.

The chain carries TRBV12-5 and TRBJ2-1, with TRBD2 identical over 12 bases. The CDR3 has 18 residues. The V segment lost 1 base and the J segment 8 bases; nucleotides outside the gene matches: 12. Germline CDR1 is LGHNT and CDR2 is FRNRAP. CDR3 sequence: CASGLASSGRAVGDEQFF. The CDR3 DNA reads as TGTGCTAGTGGTTTGGCCTCTAGCGGGAGGGCCGTGGGGGATGAGCAGTTCTTC.

This chain connects TRBV6-5 to TRBJ1-5; 7 bases line up with TRBD1. Per the germline V gene, CDR1 is MNHEY and CDR2 is SVGAGI. With 0 bases clipped from V and 4 bases from J, the junction kept 3 bases outside the gene matches. This CDR3 has 15 residues. CDR3 DNA: TGTGCCAGCAGTTACTCGCTGACAGGGAATCAGCCCCAGCATTTT. This translates into CASSYSLTGNQPQHF.

The chain is built from TRBV2 and TRBJ2-7; TRBD2 aligns across 7 bases. CDR3 size: 17 residues. Losses at the gene ends were 8 bases for V and 0 bases for J; bases not matched to a gene: 16. Germline values: CDR1 SNHLY, CDR2 FYNNEI. The CDR3 DNA reads as TGTGCCAGCCTTGAAGGGAGGGCCGGACCCAGCTCCTACGAGCAGTACTTC. It yields the protein CASLEGRAGPSSYEQYF.

The chain joins TRBV25-1 to TRBJ2-3, with 10 nucleotides matching TRBD1. The J segment lost 7 bases and the V segment lost 9 bases, leaving 10 bases of the junction unmatched. Germline CDR1 reads MGHDK; CDR2 reads SYGVNS. The CDR3 runs 14 residues. The CDR3 bases are TGTGCCAGTCAGAGGACAGGGGGATTCAATACGCAGTATTTT. Protein sequence: CASQRTGGFNTQYF.

The V and J genes are TRBV19 and TRBJ2-7; D remains ambiguous. The CDR3 has 14 amino acids. Trimming shortened V by 4 bases and J by 0 bases, and 10 bases separated the two germline ends. CDR1 and CDR2 from the germline V gene are LNHDA and SQIVND (reference sequence). The CDR3 is CASSKGGNSYEQYF. CDR3 bases: TGTGCCAGTAGTAAAGGCGGCAACTCCTACGAGCAGTACTTC.

The V gene is TRBV7-2, the J gene TRBJ1-2; D remains unclear. Deletions cut 5 bases from V and 7 bases from J, with 8 bases between. The CDR3 length is 11 residues. Germline CDR1 reads SGHTA; CDR2 reads FQGNSA. For the CDR3, the DNA is TGTGCCAGCAGCCCCGGTAGTGGCTACACCTTC. Protein product: CASSPGSGYTF.

This clone turned up a few times. Other DNA sequences of this sample code for an identical CDR3. The chain carries TRBV2 and TRBJ1-1; a possible D gene is TRBD1 (5 bases). Trimming pared 2 bases from V and 4 bases from J, leaving 8 bases between. The CDR3 extends over 13 amino acids. Germline V CDR1 and CDR2: SNHLY, FYNNEI. The CDR3 nucleotides read TGTGCCAGCAGTGAACAGGGACTCACTGAAGCTTTCTTT. Translating gives CASSEQGLTEAFF.